A selection of T cell receptor beta chains follows, all from one sample in a study of blood T cells in healthy people across ages. Using its own MiXCR run on the 5' RACE reads, TCRdb lists one record per CDR3 protein. The repertoire consists of approximately 1,100,000 distinct CDR3 sequences, with 40% to 45% occurring once and the leading ten covering 18%. Sequencing was done on a sample of blood. These receptors all stem from a woman aged 60 to 75 in good health. CDR3s include the opening cysteine and the closing phenylalanine or tryptophan. Fields, in order: J gene, clone size, V gene, D gene, CDR3 DNA, CDR3 protein. A D gene is named only where the DNA matches it firmly. Only some rows state a clone size, as once, few, many or a class for expanded clones.

J gene: TRBJ2-7
clone size: -
V gene: TRBV15
D gene: TRBD2
CDR3 DNA: TGTGCCACCAGCAGAGATTTGGCTAGCGGGACCTACGAGCAGTACTTC
CDR3 protein: CATSRDLASGTYEQYF

J gene: TRBJ2-4
clone size: -
V gene: TRBV20-1
D gene: TRBD1
CDR3 DNA: TGCAGTGCTACAGACAGGGATCTAGCCAAAAACATTCAGTACTTC
CDR3 protein: CSATDRDLAKNIQYF

J gene: TRBJ1-1
clone size: -
V gene: TRBV7-2
D gene: -
CDR3 DNA: TGTGCCAGTAGCTCCATCCTTCGACAGAGTGAAGCTTTCTTT
CDR3 protein: CASSSILRQSEAFF

J gene: TRBJ2-2
clone size: -
V gene: TRBV2
D gene: -
CDR3 DNA: TGTGCCACCACCCCAACGAACACCGGGGAGCTGTTTTTT
CDR3 protein: CATTPTNTGELFF

J gene: TRBJ2-3
clone size: -
V gene: TRBV20-1
D gene: TRBD2
CDR3 DNA: TGCAGTGTCCTTAGCGGGAGGGCAATGGGCACAGATACGCAGTATTTT
CDR3 protein: CSVLSGRAMGTDTQYF

J gene: TRBJ2-4
clone size: -
V gene: TRBV2
D gene: -
CDR3 DNA: TGTGCCAGCACTAAAGGAGAGCAGTACTTC
CDR3 protein: CASTKGEQYF

J gene: TRBJ2-5
clone size: -
V gene: TRBV5-1
D gene: TRBD1
CDR3 DNA: TGCGCCAGCAGCCACGGGACAGTAACCTGGGAGCAGTACTTC
CDR3 protein: CASSHGTVTWEQYF

J gene: TRBJ2-5
clone size: -
V gene: TRBV27
D gene: -
CDR3 DNA: TGTGCCAGCAGTTTTGGAGTGGGGCAGCAAGAGACCCAGTACTTC
CDR3 protein: CASSFGVGQQETQYF

J gene: TRBJ1-6
clone size: few
V gene: TRBV6-1
D gene: -
CDR3 DNA: TGTGCCAGCATAGATCCGGGCTCCAATAATTCACCCCTCCACTTT
CDR3 protein: CASIDPGSNNSPLHF

J gene: TRBJ2-4
clone size: few
V gene: TRBV7-2
D gene: -
CDR3 DNA: TGTGCCAGCAGCCCCCTCAGTGGCGACATTCAGTACTTC
CDR3 protein: CASSPLSGDIQYF

J gene: TRBJ1-4
clone size: -
V gene: TRBV6-5
D gene: -
CDR3 DNA: TGTGCCAGCAGTTACGCCACTACTAATGAAAAACTGTTTTTT
CDR3 protein: CASSYATTNEKLFF

J gene: TRBJ2-3
clone size: -
V gene: TRBV29-1
D gene: -
CDR3 DNA: TGCAGCGTAAAACGGGCAGCTAGCACAGATACGCAGTATTTT
CDR3 protein: CSVKRAASTDTQYF

J gene: TRBJ2-3
clone size: -
V gene: TRBV5-1
D gene: -
CDR3 DNA: TGCGCCAGCAGCTTGCGGCAGGACCACATAAGCACAGATACGCAGTATTTT
CDR3 protein: CASSLRQDHISTDTQYF

J gene: TRBJ2-7
clone size: -
V gene: TRBV10-3
D gene: TRBD2
CDR3 DNA: TGTGCCACCGTGGGACTAGCGGGGTTAGGAGAGCAGTACTTC
CDR3 protein: CATVGLAGLGEQYF

J gene: TRBJ2-1
clone size: -
V gene: TRBV4-1
D gene: -
CDR3 DNA: TGCGCCAGCAGCCAGGATCGCTCGGGCCAGTTCTTC
CDR3 protein: CASSQDRSGQFF

J gene: TRBJ2-1
clone size: -
V gene: TRBV6-6
D gene: TRBD1
CDR3 DNA: TGTGCCAGCAGTTACTCACGGACAGGAAATGAGCAGTTCTTC
CDR3 protein: CASSYSRTGNEQFF

J gene: TRBJ2-1
clone size: -
V gene: TRBV20-1
D gene: -
CDR3 DNA: TGCAGTGCTAGAGTGGCTACCCCGCGAGGGGGCAATGAGCAGTTCTTC
CDR3 protein: CSARVATPRGGNEQFF

J gene: TRBJ2-7
clone size: few
V gene: TRBV28
D gene: TRBD1
CDR3 DNA: TGTGCCAGCAGTTTAGCTGCGACAGGGTCCTACGAGCAGTACTTC
CDR3 protein: CASSLAATGSYEQYF

J gene: TRBJ2-3
clone size: -
V gene: TRBV5-1
D gene: TRBD1
CDR3 DNA: TGCGCCAGCAGCCCGGGACAGATTGCCACAGATACGCAGTATTTT
CDR3 protein: CASSPGQIATDTQYF

J gene: TRBJ2-7
clone size: -
V gene: TRBV6-5
D gene: TRBD2
CDR3 DNA: TGTGCCAGCAGTTACCCTCTCGGCGGAGCGGGAGTAATCTACGAGCAGTACTTC
CDR3 protein: CASSYPLGGAGVIYEQYF

J gene: TRBJ1-2
clone size: -
V gene: TRBV28
D gene: TRBD1
CDR3 DNA: TGTGCCACCCAAGGTCGGACAGGGGCGTTCGGCTACACCTTC
CDR3 protein: CATQGRTGAFGYTF

J gene: TRBJ2-3
clone size: -
V gene: TRBV20-1
D gene: -
CDR3 DNA: TGCAGTGCTAGAGATAGCCGGGTTCTTCCAGATACGCAGTATTTT
CDR3 protein: CSARDSRVLPDTQYF

J gene: TRBJ2-3
clone size: -
V gene: TRBV2
D gene: TRBD2
CDR3 DNA: TGTGCCAGCAGAGAAGGGACTAGCGGCACAGATACGCAGTATTTT
CDR3 protein: CASREGTSGTDTQYF

J gene: TRBJ1-5
clone size: few
V gene: TRBV12-3/TRBV12-4
D gene: -
CDR3 DNA: TGTGCCAGCAGTGTGGCAGAGAATCAGCCCCAGCATTTT
CDR3 protein: CASSVAENQPQHF

J gene: TRBJ1-2
clone size: -
V gene: TRBV4-2
D gene: TRBD1
CDR3 DNA: TGTGCCAGCAGCCAGAGGACAGGGGATGGCTACACCTTC
CDR3 protein: CASSQRTGDGYTF

J gene: TRBJ2-3
clone size: -
V gene: TRBV5-1
D gene: -
CDR3 DNA: TGCGCCAGCAGTTACAGGGTCTCTAACACAGATACGCAGTATTTT
CDR3 protein: CASSYRVSNTDTQYF

J gene: TRBJ2-1
clone size: -
V gene: TRBV5-1
D gene: -
CDR3 DNA: TGCGCCAGCAGCTTGGAGGGGACCACTTTCAATGAGCAGTTCTTC
CDR3 protein: CASSLEGTTFNEQFF

J gene: TRBJ1-2
clone size: -
V gene: TRBV27
D gene: -
CDR3 DNA: TGTGCCAGCCAGGACGGAGCTAACTATGGCTACACCTTC
CDR3 protein: CASQDGANYGYTF

J gene: TRBJ2-5
clone size: -
V gene: TRBV3-1
D gene: TRBD2
CDR3 DNA: TGTGCCAGCAGCCCCCTAGCGTCCGGGGGGGAGCAGTACTTC
CDR3 protein: CASSPLASGGEQYF

J gene: TRBJ1-2
clone size: -
V gene: TRBV29-1
D gene: -
CDR3 DNA: TGCAGCACCATCCGCACGGTGGGTCTCCGGGCAGGGTATGGCTACACCTTC
CDR3 protein: CSTIRTVGLRAGYGYTF

J gene: TRBJ2-3
clone size: -
V gene: TRBV6-1
D gene: TRBD1
CDR3 DNA: TGTGCCAGCAGTGAAACAGGGGGCGCCGGAGATACGCAGTATTTT
CDR3 protein: CASSETGGAGDTQYF

J gene: TRBJ1-2
clone size: -
V gene: TRBV9
D gene: -
CDR3 DNA: TGTGCCAGCAGCCTCGACCGGGGGCAGGGAGCGTATGGCTACACCTTC
CDR3 protein: CASSLDRGQGAYGYTF

J gene: TRBJ2-3
clone size: few
V gene: TRBV6-2/TRBV6-3
D gene: TRBD2
CDR3 DNA: TGTGCCAGCAGTTTCGGGGGGGCGGAAGATACGCAGTATTTT
CDR3 protein: CASSFGGAEDTQYF

J gene: TRBJ2-2
clone size: -
V gene: TRBV29-1
D gene: -
CDR3 DNA: TGCAGCGTGGCGGAGGACACCGGACGGGGGGAGCTGTTTTTT
CDR3 protein: CSVAEDTGRGELFF

J gene: TRBJ2-7
clone size: few
V gene: TRBV5-1
D gene: -
CDR3 DNA: TGCGCCAGCAGCTTGGTAACCACAGGGAACGAGCAGTACTTC
CDR3 protein: CASSLVTTGNEQYF

J gene: TRBJ2-5
clone size: few
V gene: TRBV12-3/TRBV12-4
D gene: TRBD2
CDR3 DNA: TGTGCCAGCAGTTTCGCGGGACTAGTAGAGACCCAGTACTTC
CDR3 protein: CASSFAGLVETQYF

J gene: TRBJ2-1
clone size: -
V gene: TRBV21-1
D gene: -
CDR3 DNA: TGTGCCAGCAGCAAAGGACTAGCGGGAGACGAGCAGTTCTTC
CDR3 protein: CASSKGLAGDEQFF

J gene: TRBJ2-3
clone size: -
V gene: TRBV18
D gene: TRBD1
CDR3 DNA: TGTGCCAGCTCACCGCTAAGCGGTTCCGGGACAGGGACGAGCACAGATACGCAGTATTTT
CDR3 protein: CASSPLSGSGTGTSTDTQYF

J gene: TRBJ1-4
clone size: -
V gene: TRBV5-1
D gene: TRBD1
CDR3 DNA: TGCGCCAGCAGCTTGGCCGGGACAGGGTCGTCATCAACTAATGAAAAACTGTTTTTT
CDR3 protein: CASSLAGTGSSSTNEKLFF

J gene: TRBJ2-1
clone size: few
V gene: TRBV28
D gene: TRBD2
CDR3 DNA: TGTGCCAGCGTAACTAGCGGGAGACGCGATGGGCAGTTCTTC
CDR3 protein: CASVTSGRRDGQFF

J gene: TRBJ2-1
clone size: -
V gene: TRBV27
D gene: -
CDR3 DNA: TGTGCCAGCAGTTTATTCCCCTTCGTGGGTCCTGATGAGCAGTTCTTC
CDR3 protein: CASSLFPFVGPDEQFF

J gene: TRBJ1-4
clone size: -
V gene: TRBV2
D gene: -
CDR3 DNA: TGTGCCAGCCTTGCGGGATTTAAACTGTTTTTT
CDR3 protein: CASLAGFKLFF

J gene: TRBJ1-5
clone size: -
V gene: TRBV12-3/TRBV12-4
D gene: -
CDR3 DNA: TGTGCCAGCAGTTTAGGACAAGTTAATCAGCCCCAGCATTTT
CDR3 protein: CASSLGQVNQPQHF

J gene: TRBJ2-1
clone size: -
V gene: TRBV6-2/TRBV6-3
D gene: TRBD2
CDR3 DNA: TGTGCCAGCAGCACCGGCCTAGCGGGAGGGGACAATGAGCAGTTCTTC
CDR3 protein: CASSTGLAGGDNEQFF

J gene: TRBJ2-5
clone size: -
V gene: TRBV7-9
D gene: -
CDR3 DNA: TGTGCCAGCAGCTTAGTAGACCAAGAGACCCTGTACTTC
CDR3 protein: CASSLVDQETLYF

J gene: TRBJ2-5
clone size: -
V gene: TRBV21-1
D gene: -
CDR3 DNA: TGTGCCACCAAGCGGGAGGAGGGAGAGACCCAGTACTTC
CDR3 protein: CATKREEGETQYF

J gene: TRBJ2-1
clone size: once
V gene: TRBV2
D gene: TRBD2
CDR3 DNA: TGTGCCAGCAGTGAGGGAGCGGGAGCCTACAATGAGCAGTTCTTC
CDR3 protein: CASSEGAGAYNEQFF

J gene: TRBJ2-7
clone size: -
V gene: TRBV11-2
D gene: -
CDR3 DNA: TGTGCCAGCAGCTTAGTCCCGGGACCGAACTACGAGCAGTACTTC
CDR3 protein: CASSLVPGPNYEQYF

J gene: TRBJ2-3
clone size: few
V gene: TRBV5-6
D gene: TRBD2
CDR3 DNA: TGTGCCAGCAGCCGCGTGACTAGCGGGAGTTCAGATACGCAGTATTTT
CDR3 protein: CASSRVTSGSSDTQYF

J gene: TRBJ2-3
clone size: few
V gene: TRBV20-1
D gene: TRBD2
CDR3 DNA: TGCAGTGTTAAAATTCCTAGCGGGAGAGCACCCACAGATACGCAGTATTTT
CDR3 protein: CSVKIPSGRAPTDTQYF

J gene: TRBJ2-5
clone size: -
V gene: TRBV9
D gene: TRBD2
CDR3 DNA: TGTGCCAGCAGGGCCCCCGGGACTAGCGGAACCAATGAGCAGTACTTC
CDR3 protein: CASRAPGTSGTNEQYF

J gene: TRBJ2-1
clone size: few
V gene: TRBV29-1
D gene: TRBD2
CDR3 DNA: TGCAGCGTTGTCACTAGCGGTTCCTACAATGAGCAGTTCTTC
CDR3 protein: CSVVTSGSYNEQFF

J gene: TRBJ2-1
clone size: -
V gene: TRBV15
D gene: TRBD2
CDR3 DNA: TGTGCCACCAGCATGAGGGTGGCTAGCGGCTACAATGAGCAGTTCTTC
CDR3 protein: CATSMRVASGYNEQFF

J gene: TRBJ2-5
clone size: once
V gene: TRBV4-1
D gene: -
CDR3 DNA: TGCGCCAGCAGCCAAGTCCTGTTCTACAAGCAGTACTTC
CDR3 protein: CASSQVLFYKQYF